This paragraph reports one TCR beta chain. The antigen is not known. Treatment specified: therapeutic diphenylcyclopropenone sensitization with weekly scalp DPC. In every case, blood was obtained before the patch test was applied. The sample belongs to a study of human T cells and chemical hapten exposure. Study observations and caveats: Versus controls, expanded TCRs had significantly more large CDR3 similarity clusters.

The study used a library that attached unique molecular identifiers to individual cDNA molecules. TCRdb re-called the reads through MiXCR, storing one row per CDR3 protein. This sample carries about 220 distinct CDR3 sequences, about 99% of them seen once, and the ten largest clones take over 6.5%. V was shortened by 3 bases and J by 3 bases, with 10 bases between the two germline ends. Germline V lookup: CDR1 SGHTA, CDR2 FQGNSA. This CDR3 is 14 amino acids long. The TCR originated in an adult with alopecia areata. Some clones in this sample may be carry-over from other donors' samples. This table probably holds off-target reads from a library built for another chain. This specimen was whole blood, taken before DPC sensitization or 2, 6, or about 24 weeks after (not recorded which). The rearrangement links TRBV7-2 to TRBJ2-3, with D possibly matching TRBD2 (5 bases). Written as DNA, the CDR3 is TGTGCCAGCAGCTTGTCACCGGGAACAGATACGCAGTATTTT. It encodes CASSLSPGTDTQYF. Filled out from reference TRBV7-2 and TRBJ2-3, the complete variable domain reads GAGVSQSPSNKVTEKGKDVELRCDPISGHTALYWYRQSLGQGLEFLIYFQGNSAPDKSGLPSDRFSAERTGGSVSTLTIQRTQQEDSAVYLCASSLSPGTDTQYFGPGTRLTVL.